The sequence of this T cell receptor beta chain was determined in a study of cytomegalovirus exposure and HLA in healthy donors. This clone was detected once. Trimming pared 5 bases from V and 3 bases from J, leaving 10 bases between. Germline-derived CDR1 and CDR2 are SQVTM and ANQGSEA. This CDR3 is built from 12 residues. TCRdb's copy holds only in-frame clones and misses some; the assay was immunoSEQ multiplex PCR. The sample lists about 71,000 clones, roughly 94% occurring once. Separation from the roughly 670-subject first cohort characterized the roughly 130-subject validation cohort, to which the donors belonged.

This clonotype was obtained from a man between 18 and 35 years old in good health and CMV-seropositive. The sequenced material came from PBMCs. The chain couples TRBV29-1 to TRBJ1-2; D is unresolved. CDR3 amino acids: CSVQSQDYGYTF. The DNA of the CDR3 is TGCAGCGTTCAATCGCAGGACTATGGCTACACCTTC.